Presented here are 4 T cell receptor beta chains from one specimen sequenced in a study of blood T cells in healthy people across ages (dated by TCRdb to about 2015). The method was 5' RACE. The instrument given in TCRdb is Illumina HiSeq 2500. A second roughly 6 to 12 cycle PCR used a sample-barcoded 5' primer and a J-beta primer mix. TCRdb redid the processing of the public reads, applying fastp at Q25 and MiXCR, and retained in-frame beta chains. Rows are combined by CDR3 protein, so each entry shows the most common genes and DNA. Within this sample are more than 650,000 distinct CDR3 sequences, with less than 70% of them counted one time only. The ten largest make up approximately 40% of the sample. Sequencing was carried out using blood. These receptors were collected from a man older than 75 in good health.

The genes are TRBV6-1 and TRBJ2-1; TRBD1 aligns across 10 bases. CDR1 MNHNS and CDR2 SASEGT come from the germline V gene. J gave up 2 bases and V 9 bases, and 4 bases lay outside the gene matches. The CDR3 sequence is 14 residues long. CDR3 DNA sequence: TGTGCCAGTAAAGGGACAGGGGCCTACAATGAGCAGTTCTTC. Residues: CASKGTGAYNEQFF.

The chain couples TRBV7-9 to TRBJ1-4; 10 positions match TRBD1. This CDR3 spans 16 amino acids. Trimming cost V 4 bases and J 4 bases; bases outside gene matches: 6. The germline V gene has CDR1 SEHNR and CDR2 FQNEAQ (reference sequence). Here the CDR3 DNA reads TGTGCCAGCAGCTCGGGACAGGGGACACTTAATGAAAAACTGTTTTTT. This gives the protein CASSSGQGTLNEKLFF.

The chain recombines TRBV2 with TRBJ2-5; 12 bases fit TRBD2. The CDR3 is 15 amino acids. The trim removed 6 bases at V and 5 bases at J, leaving 7 bases unmatched. Germline V gene lookup returns CDR1 SNHLY and CDR2 FYNNEI. The CDR3 is CASRRTSGVGETQYF. The CDR3 bases are TGTGCCAGCAGACGGACTAGCGGGGTGGGTGAGACCCAGTACTTC. The entire variable domain, with the rest obtained from reference TRBV2 and TRBJ2-5, is as follows: EPEVTQTPSHQVTQMGQEVILRCVPISNHLYFYWYRQILGQKVEFLVSFYNNEISEKSEIFDDQFSVERPDGSNFTLKIRSTKLEDSAMYFCASRRTSGVGETQYFGPGTRLLVL.

In this sample, this clonotype turned up a few times. The chain employs TRBV20-1 and TRBJ1-2; TRBD1 matches at 12 bases. Trimming removed 0 bases from V and 4 bases from J; junction bases left unmatched: 3. CDR1 and CDR2 from the germline V gene are DFQATT and SNEGSKA (reference sequence). This CDR3 is built from 15 residues. In DNA form, the CDR3 reads TGCAGTGCTAGAGATTCGGGACAGGGGGCCTATGGCTACACCTTC. This translates into CSARDSGQGAYGYTF.